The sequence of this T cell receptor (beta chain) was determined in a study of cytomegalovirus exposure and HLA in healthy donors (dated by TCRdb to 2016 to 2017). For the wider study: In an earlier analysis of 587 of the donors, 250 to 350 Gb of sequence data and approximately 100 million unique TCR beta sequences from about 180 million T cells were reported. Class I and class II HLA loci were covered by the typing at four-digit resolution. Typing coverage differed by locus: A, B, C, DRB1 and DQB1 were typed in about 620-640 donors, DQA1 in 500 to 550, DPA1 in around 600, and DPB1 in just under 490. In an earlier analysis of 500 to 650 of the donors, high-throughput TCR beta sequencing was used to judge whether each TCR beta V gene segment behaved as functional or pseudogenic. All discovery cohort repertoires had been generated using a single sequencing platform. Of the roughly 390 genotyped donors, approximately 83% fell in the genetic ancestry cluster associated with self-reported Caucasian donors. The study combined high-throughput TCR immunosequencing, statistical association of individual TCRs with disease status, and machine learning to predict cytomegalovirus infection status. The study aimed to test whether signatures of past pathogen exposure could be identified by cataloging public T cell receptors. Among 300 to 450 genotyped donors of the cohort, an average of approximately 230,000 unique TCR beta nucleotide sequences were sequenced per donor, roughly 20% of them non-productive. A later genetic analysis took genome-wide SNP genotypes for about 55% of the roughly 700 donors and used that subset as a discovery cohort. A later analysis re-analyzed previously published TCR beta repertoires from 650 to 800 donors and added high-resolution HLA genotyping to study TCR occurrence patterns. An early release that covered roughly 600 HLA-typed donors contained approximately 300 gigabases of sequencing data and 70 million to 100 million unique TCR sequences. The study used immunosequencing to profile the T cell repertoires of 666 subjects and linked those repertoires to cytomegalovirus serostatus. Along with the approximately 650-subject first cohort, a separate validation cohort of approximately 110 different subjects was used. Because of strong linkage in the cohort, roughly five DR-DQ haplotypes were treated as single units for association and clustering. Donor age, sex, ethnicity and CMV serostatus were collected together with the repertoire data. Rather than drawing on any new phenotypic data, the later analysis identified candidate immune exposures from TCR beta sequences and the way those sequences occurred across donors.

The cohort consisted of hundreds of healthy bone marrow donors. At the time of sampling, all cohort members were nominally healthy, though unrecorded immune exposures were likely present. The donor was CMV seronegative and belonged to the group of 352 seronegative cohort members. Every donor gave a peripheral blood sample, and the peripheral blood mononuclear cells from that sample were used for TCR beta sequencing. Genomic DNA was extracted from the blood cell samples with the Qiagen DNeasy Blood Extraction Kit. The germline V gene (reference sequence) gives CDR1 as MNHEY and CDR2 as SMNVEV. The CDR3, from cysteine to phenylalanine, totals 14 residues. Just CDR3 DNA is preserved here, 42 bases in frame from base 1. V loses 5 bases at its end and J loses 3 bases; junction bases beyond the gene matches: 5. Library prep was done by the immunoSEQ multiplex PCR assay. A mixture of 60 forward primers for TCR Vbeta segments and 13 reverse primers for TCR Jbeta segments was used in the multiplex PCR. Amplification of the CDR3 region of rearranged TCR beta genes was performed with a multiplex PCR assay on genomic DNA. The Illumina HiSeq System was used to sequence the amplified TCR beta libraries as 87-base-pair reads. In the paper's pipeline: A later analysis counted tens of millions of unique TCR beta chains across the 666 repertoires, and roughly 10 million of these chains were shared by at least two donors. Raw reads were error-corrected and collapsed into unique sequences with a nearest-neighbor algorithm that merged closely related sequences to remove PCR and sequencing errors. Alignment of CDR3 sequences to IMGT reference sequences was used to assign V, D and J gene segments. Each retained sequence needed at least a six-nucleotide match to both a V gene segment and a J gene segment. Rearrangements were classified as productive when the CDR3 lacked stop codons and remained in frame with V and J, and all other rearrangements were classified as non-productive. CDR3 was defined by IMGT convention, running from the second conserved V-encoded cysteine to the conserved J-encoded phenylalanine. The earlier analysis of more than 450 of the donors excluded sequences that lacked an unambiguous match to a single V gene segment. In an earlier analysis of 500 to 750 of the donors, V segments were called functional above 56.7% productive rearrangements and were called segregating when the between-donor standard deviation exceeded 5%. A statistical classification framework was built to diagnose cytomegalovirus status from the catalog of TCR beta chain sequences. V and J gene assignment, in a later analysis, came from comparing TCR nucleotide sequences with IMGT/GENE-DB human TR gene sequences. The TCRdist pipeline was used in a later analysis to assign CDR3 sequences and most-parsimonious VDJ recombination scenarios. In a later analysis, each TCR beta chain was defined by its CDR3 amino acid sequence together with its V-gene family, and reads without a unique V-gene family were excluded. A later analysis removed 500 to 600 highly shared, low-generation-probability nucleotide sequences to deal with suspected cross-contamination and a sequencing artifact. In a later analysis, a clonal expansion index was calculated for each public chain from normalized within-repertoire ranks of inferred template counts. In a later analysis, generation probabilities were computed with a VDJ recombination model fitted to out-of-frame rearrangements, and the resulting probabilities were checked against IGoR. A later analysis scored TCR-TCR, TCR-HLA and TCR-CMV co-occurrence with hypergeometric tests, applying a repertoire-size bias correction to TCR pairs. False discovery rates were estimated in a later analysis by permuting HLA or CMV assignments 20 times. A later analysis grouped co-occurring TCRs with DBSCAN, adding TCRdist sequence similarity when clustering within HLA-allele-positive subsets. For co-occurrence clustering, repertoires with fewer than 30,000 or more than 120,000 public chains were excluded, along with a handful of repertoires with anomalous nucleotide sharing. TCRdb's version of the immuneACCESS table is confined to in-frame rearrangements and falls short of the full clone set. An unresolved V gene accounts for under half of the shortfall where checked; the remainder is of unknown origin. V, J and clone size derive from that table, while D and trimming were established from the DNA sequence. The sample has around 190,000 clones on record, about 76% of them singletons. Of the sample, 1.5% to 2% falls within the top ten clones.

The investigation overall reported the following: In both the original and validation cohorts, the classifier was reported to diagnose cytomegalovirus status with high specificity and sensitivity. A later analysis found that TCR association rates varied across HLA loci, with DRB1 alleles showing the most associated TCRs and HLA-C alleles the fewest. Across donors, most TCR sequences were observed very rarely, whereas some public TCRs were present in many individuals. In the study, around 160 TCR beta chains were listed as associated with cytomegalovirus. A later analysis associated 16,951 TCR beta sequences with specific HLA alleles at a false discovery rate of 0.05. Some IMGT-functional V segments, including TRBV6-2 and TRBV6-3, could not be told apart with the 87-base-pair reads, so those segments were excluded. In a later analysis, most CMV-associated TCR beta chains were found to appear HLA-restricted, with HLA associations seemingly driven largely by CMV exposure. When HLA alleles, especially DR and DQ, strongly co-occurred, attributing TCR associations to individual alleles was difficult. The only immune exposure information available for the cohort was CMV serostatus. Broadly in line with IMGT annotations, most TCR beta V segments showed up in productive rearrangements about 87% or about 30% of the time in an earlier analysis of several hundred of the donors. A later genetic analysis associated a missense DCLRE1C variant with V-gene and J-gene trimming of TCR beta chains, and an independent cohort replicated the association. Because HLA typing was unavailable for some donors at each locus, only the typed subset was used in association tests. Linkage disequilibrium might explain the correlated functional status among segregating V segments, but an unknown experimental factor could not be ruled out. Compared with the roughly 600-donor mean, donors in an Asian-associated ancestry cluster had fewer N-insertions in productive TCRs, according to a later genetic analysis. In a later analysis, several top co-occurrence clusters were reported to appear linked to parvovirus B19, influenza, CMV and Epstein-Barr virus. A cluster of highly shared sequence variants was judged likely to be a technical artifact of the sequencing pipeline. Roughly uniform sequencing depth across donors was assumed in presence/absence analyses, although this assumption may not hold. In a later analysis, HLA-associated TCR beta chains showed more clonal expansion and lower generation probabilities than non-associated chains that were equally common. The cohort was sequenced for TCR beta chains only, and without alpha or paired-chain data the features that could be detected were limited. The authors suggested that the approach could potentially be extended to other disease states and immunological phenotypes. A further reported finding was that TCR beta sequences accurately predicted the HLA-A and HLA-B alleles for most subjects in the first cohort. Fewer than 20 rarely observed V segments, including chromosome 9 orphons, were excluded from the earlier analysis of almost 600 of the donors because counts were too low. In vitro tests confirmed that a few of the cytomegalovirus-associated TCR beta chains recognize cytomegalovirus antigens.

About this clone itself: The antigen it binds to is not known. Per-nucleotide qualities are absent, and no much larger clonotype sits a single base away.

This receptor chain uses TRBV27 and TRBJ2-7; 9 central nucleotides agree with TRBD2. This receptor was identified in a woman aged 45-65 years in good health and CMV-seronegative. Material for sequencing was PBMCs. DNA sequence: TGTGCCAGCAGTCTATTAGCGGGAGACTACGAGCAGTACTTC. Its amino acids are CASSLLAGDYEQYF.